This passage covers 23 T cell receptor beta chains from one sample sequenced in a study of graft-versus-host responses after intestinal transplantation. The antigens of these receptors remain unknown. Profiled with immunoSEQ multiplex PCR; TCRdb holds only in-frame clones, not every one. The repertoire holds about 120,000 clones, less than 95% seen once, with about 0.18% in the top ten. The sample consisted of unstimulated CD4+ T cells sorted from spleen or lymph node cells, taken before intestinal transplant. All receptors derive from a human donor who received an intestinal transplant.

This clone was observed a handful of times. CDR3 nucleotide sequence: TGTGCCAGCAGTTTACAGATCAGACAGGGGGGAGGTCAGCCCCAGCATTTT. This sequence encodes CASSLQIRQGGGQPQHF. The genes are TRBV27 and TRBJ1-5; 9 bases fit TRBD1. Germline loops: CDR1 MNHEY, CDR2 SMNVEV (reference sequence). The CDR3 is 17 amino acids. The ends lost 2 bases at V and 6 bases at J; junction bases unmatched: 11.

In its sample, this clone was seen once. This sequence joins TRBV7-2 and TRBJ1-6, with 9 bases matching TRBD1. The CDR3 has 17 amino acids. Germline V CDR1 and CDR2: SGHTA, FQGNSA. Trimming took 1 base from V and 9 from J; bases not matched to a gene: 10. The CDR3 sequence is CASSLEYGTGIGSPLHF. Here the CDR3 DNA reads TGTGCCAGCAGCTTAGAATATGGGACAGGGATTGGTTCACCCCTCCACTTT.

This clone appeared a few times. The chain recombines TRBV7-9 with TRBJ2-5; possibly TRBD1 for D (5 bases). The last part of the DNA fits TRBJ2-7 better; the J call may be wrong. This CDR3 has 14 amino acids. The germline V gene has CDR1 SEHNR and CDR2 FQNEAQ (reference sequence). CDR3 nucleotides: TGTGCCAGCAGCCCAGGCCAGGGATTCTACGAGCAGTACTTC. Amino acid sequence: CASSPGQGFYEQYF.

The chain employs TRBV7-2 and TRBJ1-5; 11 bases align to TRBD1. Germline CDR1 and CDR2: SGHTA and FQGNSA. The CDR3 is made up of 15 amino acids. The V and J ends lost 1 base and 6 bases, in that order; junction bases with no gene match: 2. CDR3 in amino acids: CASSLGGTGGQPQHF. CDR3 in DNA: TGTGCCAGCAGCTTAGGGGGGACAGGGGGTCAGCCCCAGCATTTT.

The chain recombines TRBV5-1 with TRBJ2-7, with 7 bases lining up with TRBD1. The J segment lost 0 bases and the V segment lost 1 base, leaving 4 bases of the junction unmatched. Germline CDR1 and CDR2: SGHRS and YFSETQ. There are 15 residues in the CDR3. In nucleotides, the CDR3 is TGCGCCAGCAGCTTGTTAACAGGGGTCTCCTACGAGCAGTACTTC. Translating gives CASSLLTGVSYEQYF.

This chain links TRBV28 with TRBJ2-7, with 10 positions matching TRBD1. The CDR3 length is 17 residues. J gave up 5 bases and V 2 bases, and 12 bases lay outside the gene matches. CDR1 is MDHEN and CDR2 is SYDVKM in the germline V gene. The CDR3: CASSLMGGTGEFNEQYF. The DNA of the CDR3 is TGTGCCAGCAGTTTAATGGGGGGGACAGGGGAGTTCAACGAGCAGTACTTC.

Details on this clone: Other DNA sequences in the same sample also yield this CDR3. V gene TRBV28 combines with J gene TRBJ1-4, with TRBD1 as a possible D gene (5 bases). The CDR3 totals 13 residues. Trimming removed 9 bases from V and 0 bases from J, with 8 bases in between. Germline CDR1 reads MDHEN; CDR2 reads SYDVKM. The CDR3 region has the DNA TGTGCCAGTCAGGGTGCAACTAATGAAAAACTGTTTTTT. It encodes CASQGATNEKLFF.

The rearrangement uses TRBV5-4 and TRBJ1-1, with 7 positions matching TRBD1. The ends lost 0 bases at V and 10 bases at J; junction bases unmatched: 3. This CDR3 has 12 amino acids. Germline V gene lookup returns CDR1 SGHNT and CDR2 YYREEE (reference sequence). In DNA form, the CDR3 reads TGTGCCAGCAGCTTGGACAGGGGTGGAGCTTTCTTT. It codes for CASSLDRGGAFF.

The CDR3, as DNA: TGTGCCAGCAGCTTAGGGGCAAACTATGGCTACACCTTC. Translation: CASSLGANYGYTF. The rearrangement uses TRBV7-2 and TRBJ1-2; D is unresolved. Between the trimmed V and J ends, which lost 1 base and 2 bases, there was a span of 5 bases. This CDR3 has 13 amino acids. CDR1 and CDR2 from the germline V gene are SGHTA and FQGNSA.

This chain uses TRBV6-1 with TRBJ1-1; D may be TRBD1 (5 bases). This CDR3 spans 15 amino acids. The germline gives CDR1 MNHNS, CDR2 SASEGT. The V end lost 4 bases, the J end lost 0 bases, and 12 bases lay between the germline ends. CDR3 region: CASSALGHLNTEAFF. As DNA, the CDR3 is TGTGCCAGCAGTGCCCTAGGACATCTGAACACTGAAGCTTTCTTT.

The chain has TRBV29-1 and TRBJ2-1; TRBD1 agrees at 9 bases. CDR1 and CDR2 (germline): SQVTM, ANQGSEA. J was trimmed by 12 bases and V by 5 bases; bases with no gene match: 23. There are 17 residues in the CDR3. The CDR3 is CSVRGPGQGISSVGQFF. CDR3 nucleotides: TGCAGCGTTAGGGGCCCGGGACAGGGAATTTCTTCGGTTGGGCAGTTCTTC.

The V and J genes are TRBV25-1 and TRBJ2-2, with a weak D call TRBD2 (7 bases). Trimming removed 9 bases from V and 5 bases from J, with 16 bases in between. CDR1 and CDR2 (germline): MGHDK, SYGVNS. The CDR3 loop spans 14 amino acids. CDR3 residues: CASSEGRGTGELFF. In DNA, the CDR3 is TGTGCCAGTAGCGAGGGGAGGGGGACCGGGGAGCTGTTTTTT.

This clone appeared once. The genes are TRBV5-5 and TRBJ1-2, with D possibly being TRBD1 (5 bases). Germline lookup yields CDR1 SGHKS and CDR2 YYEKEE (reference sequence). Trimming cost V 1 base and J 6 bases, with 10 bases left between them. This CDR3 has 13 amino acids. The CDR3 sequence is CASSLNTGDGYTF. The CDR3 DNA sequence: TGTGCCAGCAGCTTGAATACGGGGGATGGCTACACCTTC. The variable domain in full, completed from reference TRBV5-5 and TRBJ1-2, reads DAGVTQSPTHLIKTRGQQVTLRCSPISGHKSVSWYQQVLGQGPQFIFQYYEKEERGRGNFPDRFSARQFPNYSSELNVNALLLGDSALYLCASSLNTGDGYTFGSGTRLTVV.

In this sample, this clone turned up once. V and J are TRBV7-9 and TRBJ1-1; D is undetermined. The CDR3 covers 14 residues. Looked up from germline, CDR1 is SEHNR and CDR2 is FQNEAQ (reference sequence). V lost 2 bases and J 1 base, leaving 8 bases between the germline ends. CDR3 in amino acids: CASSLSSGNTEAFF. CDR3 coding DNA: TGTGCCAGCAGCTTATCGAGCGGGAACACTGAAGCTTTCTTT.

The CDR3 reads CASSPPTWGGTEAFF. The DNA for the CDR3 is TGTGCCAGCTCACCACCGACTTGGGGGGGGACTGAAGCTTTCTTT. This rearrangement joins TRBV18 to TRBJ1-1, with a possible D match to TRBD1 (5 bases). Trimming took 0 bases from V and 5 from J, leaving 13 bases between them. Germline CDR1 and CDR2: KGHSH and LQKENI. The CDR3 length is 15 residues.

The V call is TRBV7-9, the J call TRBJ1-1, with D perhaps TRBD1 (5 bases). Germline V lookup: CDR1 SEHNR, CDR2 FQNEAQ (reference sequence). The CDR3 sequence is 12 residues long. Deletions cut 5 bases from V and 3 bases from J, with 7 bases between. Written as DNA, the CDR3 is TGTGCCAGCAGCCGGGGGGACACTGAAGCTTTCTTT. Translated, it gives CASSRGDTEAFF.

The gene calls are TRBV6-5 and TRBJ2-5, with 13 bases matching TRBD2. In germline, CDR1 is MNHEY, CDR2 SVGAGI. J lost 5 bases, V lost 8 bases, and 5 bases had no gene match. The CDR3 extends over 14 amino acids. DNA for the CDR3: TGTGCCAGCGGGACTAGCGGGACTGGCGAGACCCAGTACTTC. This translates into CASGTSGTGETQYF.

The chain links TRBV2 to TRBJ1-1, with TRBD1 matching 8 bases. This CDR3 contains 15 residues. The ends lost 1 base at V and 5 bases at J; junction bases unmatched: 6. Germline lookup yields CDR1 SNHLY and CDR2 FYNNEI. The CDR3 here is CASSEEQGDRTEAFF. The CDR3 nucleotides are TGTGCCAGCAGTGAAGAACAGGGGGATCGGACTGAAGCTTTCTTT.

The chain recombines TRBV28 with TRBJ2-7; 7 bases fit TRBD1. Germline CDR1 is MDHEN and CDR2 is SYDVKM. The J segment lost 0 bases and the V segment lost 1 base, leaving 3 bases of the junction unmatched. The CDR3 has 15 amino acids. As DNA, the CDR3 is TGTGCCAGCAGTTTATCGGACAGGAGCTCCTACGAGCAGTACTTC. This translates into CASSLSDRSSYEQYF.

The chain recombines TRBV6-6 with TRBJ2-7, with TRBD2 matching 10 bases. The CDR3 consists of 15 residues. The germline CDR1 and CDR2 sequences are MNHNY and SVGAGI (reference sequence). V shed 4 bases and J 4 bases; nucleotides not matched to a gene: 7. The chain's CDR3 is CASSSLAGVLYEQYF. The CDR3 DNA sequence: TGTGCCAGCAGTTCCCTAGCGGGAGTGTTGTACGAGCAGTACTTC.

This clone was seen just once. The chain uses TRBV2 and TRBJ2-5; the D gene is possibly TRBD1 (5 bases). Germline values: CDR1 SNHLY, CDR2 FYNNEI. Trimming stripped 3 bases from V and 3 bases from J, with 8 bases between. The CDR3 covers 13 residues. The chain's CDR3 is CASSEVREETQYF. The CDR3 coding sequence is TGTGCCAGCAGTGAGGTCAGGGAAGAGACCCAGTACTTC. The entire variable domain, with the rest obtained from reference TRBV2 and TRBJ2-5, is as follows: EPEVTQTPSHQVTQMGQEVILRCVPISNHLYFYWYRQILGQKVEFLVSFYNNEISEKSEIFDDQFSVERPDGSNFTLKIRSTKLEDSAMYFCASSEVREETQYFGPGTRLLVL.

The chain couples TRBV2 to TRBJ2-1, with 9 nucleotides matching TRBD1. The CDR3 has 14 amino acids. V shed 6 bases, J shed 3 bases, and the junction held 3 bases outside the gene matches. Germline V gives CDR1 SNHLY, CDR2 FYNNEI. The CDR3 region has the DNA TGTGCCAGCAGAACGGGACAGGGCTACAATGAGCAGTTCTTC. This codes for CASRTGQGYNEQFF.

The chain has TRBV18 and TRBJ2-7, with 7 bases identical to TRBD1. The CDR3 loop spans 14 amino acids. Per germline, CDR1 KGHSH and CDR2 LQKENI. Germline trimming cut 8 bases from V and 2 bases from J; bases unmatched to any gene: 9. The CDR3 here is CASRRGTVAYEQYF. CDR3 coding DNA: TGTGCCAGCCGCAGGGGGACGGTCGCCTACGAGCAGTACTTC.